The 14 T cell receptor beta chains reported below all come from one sample, sequenced in a study of T-cell memory formation after mild COVID-19. TCRdb itself ran the 5' RACE reads through MiXCR, one entry per CDR3 protein. The sample yields fewer than 700,000 distinct CDR3 sequences, roughly a fifth seen once. Sequencing was performed on PBMCs or a T cell subset sorted from them (not recorded which). These receptors were collected from an adult woman who had mild COVID-19 (a few samples of this study predate the infection). Cell type and time point are not known.

The CDR3 region has the DNA TGCGCCAGCTCATGGACAGCCTCCTACGAGCAGTACTTC. It is translated as CASSWTASYEQYF. The gene calls are TRBV5-1 and TRBJ2-7; D may be TRBD1 (6 bases). The CDR3 is 13 amino acids. V lost 7 bases and J lost 0, with 11 bases in between. Looked up from germline, CDR1 is SGHRS and CDR2 is YFSETQ.

The V and J genes are TRBV20-1 and TRBJ2-3; 14 bases align to TRBD2. CDR1 is DFQATT, CDR2 SNEGSKA, per germline (reference sequence). This CDR3 spans 17 amino acids. After removal of 5 bases from V and 2 bases from J, the junction contained 9 bases not matched to a gene. The CDR3 sequence: CSASRGTSGSVTDTQYF. CDR3 sequence (DNA): TGCAGTGCTTCGAGAGGGACTAGCGGGAGTGTCACAGATACGCAGTATTTT.

V is TRBV5-1 and J is TRBJ2-1, with TRBD2 matching 8 bases. Germline CDR1 reads SGHRS; CDR2 reads YFSETQ. With 4 bases clipped from V and 8 bases from J, the junction kept 14 bases outside the gene matches. The CDR3 runs to 16 residues. The CDR3 spells CASSRGYKREHDEQFF. The CDR3 DNA follows: TGCGCCAGCAGCCGCGGATACAAGCGGGAGCATGATGAGCAGTTCTTC.

As for this clonotype: A read error may account for a junction end that differs from germline. This chain connects TRBV7-7 to TRBJ2-3; 8 bases fit TRBD2. Per germline, CDR1 SSHAT and CDR2 FNYEAQ (reference sequence). The CDR3 has 15 residues. The CDR3 loop reads CASSPGGGLTDTQYF. The CDR3 nucleotides read TGTGCTAGCAGCCCCGGGGGGGGCTTGACAGATACGCAGTATTTT.

This clonotype was observed a few times. The chain employs TRBV5-1 and TRBJ1-1; D call uncertain. This CDR3 has 14 residues. Germline CDR1 is SGHRS and CDR2 is YFSETQ. The V and J ends lost 5 bases and 1 base respectively, with 12 bases between them. CDR3 nucleotide sequence: TGCGCCAGCAGTAGAAATTTTGGGAACACTGAAGCTTTCTTT. Translating gives CASSRNFGNTEAFF.

This clonotype was picked up a small number of times. The chain recombines TRBV7-9 with TRBJ2-1; TRBD1 agrees at 7 bases. V trimming: 6 bases; J trimming: 15 bases; junction bases outside the gene matches: 8. Germline CDR1 and CDR2: SEHNR and FQNEAQ (reference sequence). The CDR3 has 11 residues. This CDR3 is CASSPGQVLFF. The DNA for the CDR3 is TGTGCCAGCAGTCCCGGACAGGTTCTGTTCTTC.

The CDR3 DNA is TGTGCCAGCACCCCAACCCAGAACACTGAAGCTTTCTTT. Protein product: CASTPTQNTEAFF. The gene calls are TRBV6-6 and TRBJ1-1; D ambiguous. The V end lost 7 bases, the J end lost 1 base, and 10 bases lay between the germline ends. This CDR3 comprises 13 residues. Germline V gene sequence: CDR1 MNHNY, CDR2 SVGAGI (reference sequence).

This clonotype was detected only a few times. The chain links TRBV7-8 to TRBJ2-2, with 7 bases identical to TRBD2. Germline V gene lookup returns CDR1 SGHVS and CDR2 FQNEAQ. The CDR3 is 15 residues long. The V and J ends lost 3 bases and 8 bases, in that order; junction bases with no gene match: 9. The CDR3 DNA sequence: TGTGCCAGCAGCTTCCTCGCCGGGGGGAGTGGGGAGCTGTTTTTT. Amino acid sequence: CASSFLAGGSGELFF. The entire variable domain, with the rest obtained from reference TRBV7-8 and TRBJ2-2, is as follows: GAGVSQSPRYKVAKRGQDVALRCDPISGHVSLFWYQQALGQGPEFLTYFQNEAQLDKSGLPSDRFFAERPEGSVSTLKIQRTQQEDSAVYLCASSFLAGGSGELFFGEGSRLTVL.

V usage is TRBV6-5 and J usage is TRBJ1-4; D is undetermined. The ends were cut back, 6 bases at V and 3 bases at J, with 8 bases in the middle. Germline assignment: CDR1 MNHEY and CDR2 SVGAGI. The CDR3 has 13 amino acids. This chain's CDR3 is CASRAPANEKLFF. The CDR3 coding sequence is TGTGCCAGCAGGGCTCCGGCTAATGAAAAACTGTTTTTT.

The chain carries TRBV20-1 and TRBJ2-7; no definite D call. The CDR3 length is 14 residues. Trimming removed 6 bases at V and 5 bases at J, with 20 bases between. CDR1 is DFQATT and CDR2 is SNEGSKA in the germline V gene (reference sequence). This CDR3 is CSAQVVVVGHEQYF. CDR3 nucleotide sequence: TGCAGTGCCCAGGTGGTGGTTGTCGGGCACGAGCAGTACTTC.

This clonotype was counted between two and nine times. The chain couples TRBV18 to TRBJ2-1, with D tentatively TRBD2 (5 bases). The CDR3 spans 13 residues. V was pared by 5 bases and J by 8 bases, with 13 bases between. CDR1 KGHSH and CDR2 LQKENI come from the germline V gene. DNA for the CDR3: TGTGCCAGCTCAAGCGTGGCGCGGGATGAGCAGTTCTTC. Amino acid sequence: CASSSVARDEQFF.

In this sample, this clonotype turned up a few times. The genes are TRBV29-1 and TRBJ2-1; TRBD1 agrees at 9 bases. The length of the CDR3 is 11 residues. V trimming: 6 bases; J trimming: 15 bases; junction bases outside the gene matches: 9. Germline V gene data show CDR1 as SQVTM and CDR2 as ANQGSEA. The CDR3 DNA is TGCAGCGTCCAAACAGGGGGCTTTCTGTTCTTC. Protein: CSVQTGGFLFF.

The rearrangement links TRBV12-3 or TRBV12-4 to TRBJ2-2; D is undetermined. V shed 5 bases and J shed 2 bases, with 15 bases lying between them. CDR3 length equals 16 residues. The CDR3 region is CASSLVGLFNTGELFF. The CDR3 DNA reads TGTGCCAGCAGTCTAGTTGGGCTTTTCAACACCGGGGAGCTGTTTTTT.

The chain couples TRBV3-1 to TRBJ1-2; D remains ambiguous. Trimming left V 1 base short and J 4 bases short, with 13 bases between. Per the germline V gene, CDR1 is LGHDT and CDR2 is YNNKEL (reference sequence). CDR3 size: 15 residues. The CDR3 DNA reads as TGTGCCAGCAGCCAAGCGGCTGCCGGCGGCTATGGCTACACCTTC. Its translation is CASSQAAAGGYGYTF.